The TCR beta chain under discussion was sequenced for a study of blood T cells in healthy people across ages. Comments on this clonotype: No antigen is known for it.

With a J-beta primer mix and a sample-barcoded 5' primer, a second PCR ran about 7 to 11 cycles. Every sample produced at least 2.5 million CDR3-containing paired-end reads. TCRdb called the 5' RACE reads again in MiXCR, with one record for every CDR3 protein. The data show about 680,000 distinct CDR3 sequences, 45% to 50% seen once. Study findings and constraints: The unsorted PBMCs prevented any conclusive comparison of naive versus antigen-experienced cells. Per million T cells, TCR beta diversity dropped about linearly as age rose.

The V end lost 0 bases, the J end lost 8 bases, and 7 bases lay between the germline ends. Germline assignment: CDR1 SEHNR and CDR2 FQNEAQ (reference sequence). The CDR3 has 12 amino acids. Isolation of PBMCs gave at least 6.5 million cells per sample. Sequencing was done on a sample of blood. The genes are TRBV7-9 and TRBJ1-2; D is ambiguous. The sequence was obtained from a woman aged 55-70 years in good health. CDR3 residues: CASSLAIRGYTF. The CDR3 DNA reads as TGTGCCAGCAGCTTAGCGATTCGGGGCTACACCTTC.